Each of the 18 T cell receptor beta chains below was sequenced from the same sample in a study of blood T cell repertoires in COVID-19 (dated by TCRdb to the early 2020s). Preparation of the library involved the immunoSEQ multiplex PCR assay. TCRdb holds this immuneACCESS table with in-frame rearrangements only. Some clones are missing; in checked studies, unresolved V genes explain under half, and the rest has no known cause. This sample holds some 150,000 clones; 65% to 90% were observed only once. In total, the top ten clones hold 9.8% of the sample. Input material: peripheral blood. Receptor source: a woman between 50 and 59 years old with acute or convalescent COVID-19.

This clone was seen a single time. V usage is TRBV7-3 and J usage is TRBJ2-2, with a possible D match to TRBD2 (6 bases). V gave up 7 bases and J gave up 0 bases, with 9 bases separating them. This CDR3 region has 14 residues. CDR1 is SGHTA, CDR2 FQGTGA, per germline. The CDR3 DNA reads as TGTGCCAGCACCGGGACTCCGAACACCGGGGAGCTGTTTTTT. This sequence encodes CASTGTPNTGELFF. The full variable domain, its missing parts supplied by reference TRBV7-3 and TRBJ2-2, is GAGVSQTPSNKVTEKGKYVELRCDPISGHTALYWYRQSLGQGPEFLIYFQGTGAADDSGLPNDRFFAVRPEGSVSTLKIQRTERGDSAVYLCASTGTPNTGELFFGEGSRLTVL.

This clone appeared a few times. The CDR3 loop is CASSLRPGRGNGETQYF. In DNA, the CDR3 is TGTGCCAGCAGCCTACGTCCTGGGCGGGGGAATGGCGAGACCCAGTACTTC. The chain joins TRBV7-7 to TRBJ2-5, with 7 bases identical to TRBD2. V dropped 5 bases and J dropped 5; count of bases not matched to a gene: 17. In germline, CDR1 is SSHAT, CDR2 FNYEAQ (reference sequence). The CDR3 runs 17 residues.

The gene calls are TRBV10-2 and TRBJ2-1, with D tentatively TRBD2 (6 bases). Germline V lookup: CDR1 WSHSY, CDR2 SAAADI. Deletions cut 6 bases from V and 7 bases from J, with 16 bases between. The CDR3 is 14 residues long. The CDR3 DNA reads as TGCGCCAGCAGAGGGACTCCGGGGTGGAATGAGCAGTTCTTC. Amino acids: CASRGTPGWNEQFF.

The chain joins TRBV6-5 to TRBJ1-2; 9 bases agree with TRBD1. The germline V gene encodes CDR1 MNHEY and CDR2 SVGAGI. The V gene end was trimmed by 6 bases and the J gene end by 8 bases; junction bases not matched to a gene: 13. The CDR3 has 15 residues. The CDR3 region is CASSPQMWDRVGYTF. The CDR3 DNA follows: TGTGCCAGCAGCCCCCAAATGTGGGACAGGGTGGGCTACACCTTC.

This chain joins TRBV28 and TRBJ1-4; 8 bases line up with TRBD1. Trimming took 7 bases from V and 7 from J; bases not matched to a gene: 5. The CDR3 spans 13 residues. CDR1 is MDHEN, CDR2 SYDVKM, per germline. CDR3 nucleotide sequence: TGTGCCAGCACAGGGGGCGTAAGTGAAAAACTGTTTTTT. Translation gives CASTGGVSEKLFF. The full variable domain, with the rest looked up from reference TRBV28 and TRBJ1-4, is DVKVTQSSRYLVKRTGEKVFLECVQDMDHENMFWYRQDPGLGLRLIYFSYDVKMKEKGDIPEGYSVSREKKERFSLILESASTNQTSMYLCASTGGVSEKLFFGSGTQLSVL.

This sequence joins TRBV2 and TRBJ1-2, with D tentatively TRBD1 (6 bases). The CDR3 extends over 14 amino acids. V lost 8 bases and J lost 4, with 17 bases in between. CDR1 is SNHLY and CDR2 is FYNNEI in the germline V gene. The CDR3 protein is CASRTPDSAYGYTF. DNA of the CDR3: TGTGCCAGCCGCACTCCGGACAGCGCCTATGGCTACACCTTC.

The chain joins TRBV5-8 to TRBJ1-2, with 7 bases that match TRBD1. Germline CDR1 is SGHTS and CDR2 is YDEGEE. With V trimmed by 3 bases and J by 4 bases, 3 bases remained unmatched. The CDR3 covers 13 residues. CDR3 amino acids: CASSSDRVYGYTF. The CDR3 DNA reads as TGTGCCAGCAGCTCCGACAGGGTCTATGGCTACACCTTC.

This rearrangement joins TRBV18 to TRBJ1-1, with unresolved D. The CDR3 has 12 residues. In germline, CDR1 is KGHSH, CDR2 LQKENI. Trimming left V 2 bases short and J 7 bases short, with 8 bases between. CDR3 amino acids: CASSPNAGEAFF. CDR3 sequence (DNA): TGTGCCAGCTCACCAAACGCAGGTGAAGCTTTCTTT.

DNA for the CDR3: TGCGCCAGCAATCGGGACAGGGGCTCTGGGGCCAACGTCCTGACTTTC. Translation: CASNRDRGSGANVLTF. V usage is TRBV5-1 and J usage is TRBJ2-6; 10 bases are a match to TRBD1. Germline values: CDR1 SGHRS, CDR2 YFSETQ. CDR3 length equals 16 residues. The V gene end was trimmed by 6 bases and the J gene end by 0 bases; junction bases not matched to a gene: 3.

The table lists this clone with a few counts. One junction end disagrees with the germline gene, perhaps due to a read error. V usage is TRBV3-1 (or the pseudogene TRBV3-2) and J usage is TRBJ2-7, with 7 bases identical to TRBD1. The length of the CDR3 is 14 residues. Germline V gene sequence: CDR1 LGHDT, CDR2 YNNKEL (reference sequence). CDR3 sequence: CASSRGQRSGDVDF. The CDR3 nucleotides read TGTGCCAGCAGCCGGGGACAGAGGTCCGGGGACGTGGACTTC.

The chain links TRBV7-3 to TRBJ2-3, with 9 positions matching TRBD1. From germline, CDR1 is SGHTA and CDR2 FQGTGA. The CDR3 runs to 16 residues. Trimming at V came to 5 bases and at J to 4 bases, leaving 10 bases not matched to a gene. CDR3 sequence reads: CASSPQGALLADTQYF. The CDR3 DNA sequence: TGTGCCAGCAGCCCACAGGGGGCCCTATTGGCAGATACGCAGTATTTT.

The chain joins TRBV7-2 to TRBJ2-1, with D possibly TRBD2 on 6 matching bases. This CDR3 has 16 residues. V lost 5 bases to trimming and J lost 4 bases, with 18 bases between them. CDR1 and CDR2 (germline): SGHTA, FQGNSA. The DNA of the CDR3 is TGTGCCAGCAGCCCGTCGGGCTCGCGGGGATACAATGAGCAGTTCTTC. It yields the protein CASSPSGSRGYNEQFF.

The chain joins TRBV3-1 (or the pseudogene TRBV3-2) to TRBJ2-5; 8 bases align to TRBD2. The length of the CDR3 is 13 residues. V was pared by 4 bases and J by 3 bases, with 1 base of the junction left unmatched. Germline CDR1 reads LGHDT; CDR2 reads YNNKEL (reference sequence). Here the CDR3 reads CASSPGLEETQYF. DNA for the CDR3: TGTGCCAGCAGCCCGGGACTAGAAGAGACCCAGTACTTC.

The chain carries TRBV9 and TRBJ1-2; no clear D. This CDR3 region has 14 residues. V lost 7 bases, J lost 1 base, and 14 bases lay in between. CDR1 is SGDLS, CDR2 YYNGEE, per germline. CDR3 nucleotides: TGTGCCAGCTCCGGTGTTGGCGGTAACTATGGCTACACCTTC. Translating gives CASSGVGGNYGYTF. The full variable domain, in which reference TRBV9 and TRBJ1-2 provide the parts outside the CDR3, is DSGVTQTPKHLITATGQRVTLRCSPRSGDLSVYWYQQSLDQGLQFLIQYYNGEERAKGNILERFSAQQFPDLHSELNLSSLELGDSALYFCASSGVGGNYGYTFGSGTRLTVV.

CDR3 residues: CASSPGPGGQPQHF. The CDR3 region has the DNA TGTGCCAGCAGCCCCGGACCGGGGGGTCAGCCCCAGCATTTT. The J gene is TRBJ1-5, the V gene TRBV2; maybe TRBD1 (5 bases). The germline V gene has CDR1 SNHLY and CDR2 FYNNEI. The V end was cut by 6 bases, the J end by 6 bases, with 15 bases between. The CDR3 runs to 14 residues.

The chain's CDR3 is CASSFGITGNTIYF. Here the CDR3 DNA reads TGTGCCAGCAGCTTTGGCATTACTGGAAACACCATATATTTT. V and J are TRBV5-4 and TRBJ1-3; D gene ambiguous. The germline V and J ends were trimmed by 2 bases and 2 bases, with 8 bases remaining between them. The germline CDR1 and CDR2 sequences are SGHNT and YYREEE (reference sequence). CDR3 length: 14 residues.

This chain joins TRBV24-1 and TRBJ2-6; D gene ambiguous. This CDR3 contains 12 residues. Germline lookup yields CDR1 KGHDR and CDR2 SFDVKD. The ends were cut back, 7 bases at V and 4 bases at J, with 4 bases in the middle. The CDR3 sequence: CATSSGANVLTF. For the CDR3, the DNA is TGTGCCACCAGCTCCGGGGCCAACGTCCTGACTTTC.

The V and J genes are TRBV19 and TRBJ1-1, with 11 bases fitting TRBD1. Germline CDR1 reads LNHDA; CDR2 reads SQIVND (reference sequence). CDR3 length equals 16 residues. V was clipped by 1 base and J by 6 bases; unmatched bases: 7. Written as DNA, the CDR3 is TGTGCCAGTAGTATAGGGCGGGACAGGGGGAGAGCTGAAGCTTTCTTT. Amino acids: CASSIGRDRGRAEAFF.